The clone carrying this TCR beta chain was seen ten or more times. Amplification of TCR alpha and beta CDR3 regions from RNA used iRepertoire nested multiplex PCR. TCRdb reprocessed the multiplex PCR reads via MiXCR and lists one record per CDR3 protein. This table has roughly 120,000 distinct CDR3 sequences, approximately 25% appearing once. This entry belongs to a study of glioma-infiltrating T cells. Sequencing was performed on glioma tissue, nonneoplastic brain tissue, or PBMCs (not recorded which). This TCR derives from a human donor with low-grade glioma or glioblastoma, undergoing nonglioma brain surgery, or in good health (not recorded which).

CDR3 residues: CASRSGFAEAFF. CDR3 sequence (DNA): TGTGCCAGCAGGTCAGGGTTCGCTGAAGCTTTCTTT. The V gene is TRBV2, the J gene TRBJ1-1; D perhaps matches TRBD1 (5 bases). Germline V gene lookup returns CDR1 SNHLY and CDR2 FYNNEI. The CDR3 length is 12 residues. Trimming left V 6 bases short and J 6 bases short, with 11 bases between. Combining the CDR3 with reference TRBV2 and TRBJ1-1 gives the whole variable domain EPEVTQTPSHQVTQMGQEVILRCVPISNHLYFYWYRQILGQKVEFLVSFYNNEISEKSEIFDDQFSVERPDGSNFTLKIRSTKLEDSAMYFCASRSGFAEAFFGQGTRLTVV.